These 27 T cell receptor beta chains share one sample of origin, sequenced in a study of cytomegalovirus exposure and HLA in healthy donors. The study ran its PCR with 60 Vbeta and 13 Jbeta primers. Generated by immunoSEQ multiplex PCR, the TCRdb table keeps only in-frame clones and is missing some. In the table there are some 130,000 clones, just over 75% of which are singletons. The specimen was PBMCs. These TCRs come from a woman aged 50 to 65 in good health and CMV-seronegative.

J is TRBJ1-5 and V is TRBV28, with D possibly TRBD1 on 5 matching bases. Germline V CDR1 and CDR2: MDHEN, SYDVKM. The V end lost 6 bases, the J end lost 4 bases, and 19 bases lay between the germline ends. The CDR3 loop spans 16 amino acids. CDR3 region: CASSTLAWGVNQPQHF. CDR3 DNA: TGTGCCAGCAGCACCCTGGCATGGGGCGTGAATCAGCCCCAGCATTTT. The whole variable domain, filled in from reference TRBV28 and TRBJ1-5, reads DVKVTQSSRYLVKRTGEKVFLECVQDMDHENMFWYRQDPGLGLRLIYFSYDVKMKEKGDIPEGYSVSREKKERFSLILESASTNQTSMYLCASSTLAWGVNQPQHFGDGTRLSIL.

This sequence joins TRBV2 and TRBJ2-7; the match to TRBD2 covers 9 bases. The germline V gene encodes CDR1 SNHLY and CDR2 FYNNEI. The CDR3 spans 12 residues. The J segment lost 6 bases and the V segment lost 5 bases, leaving 2 bases of the junction unmatched. CDR3 DNA: TGTGCCAGCAGTCTAGCGGGGCTCGAGCAGTACGTC. It yields the protein CASSLAGLEQYV.

This chain joins TRBV7-3 and TRBJ1-1; no clear D gene. The CDR3 consists of 14 residues. Germline V gives CDR1 SGHTA, CDR2 FQGTGA. The V end lost 4 bases, the J end lost 4 bases, and 13 bases lay between the germline ends. Here the CDR3 DNA reads TGTGCCAGCAGCTCTTCAGGTGGTGGCACTGAAGCTTTCTTT. Translation: CASSSSGGGTEAFF.

V and J are TRBV5-1 and TRBJ2-1; D may be TRBD1 (6 bases). This CDR3 is 15 amino acids long. Germline values: CDR1 SGHRS, CDR2 YFSETQ. Trimming cost V 4 bases and J 0 bases, with 11 bases left between them. The DNA of the CDR3 is TGCGCCAGCAGCGAGACAGGTCGCTCCTACAATGAGCAGTTCTTC. Protein: CASSETGRSYNEQFF. Together with reference TRBV5-1 and TRBJ2-1, the CDR3 gives the full variable domain: KAGVTQTPRYLIKTRGQQVTLSCSPISGHRSVSWYQQTPGQGLQFLFEYFSETQRNKGNFPGRFSGRQFSNSRSEMNVSTLELGDSALYLCASSETGRSYNEQFFGPGTRLTVL.

The chain is built from TRBV4-3 and TRBJ2-3; D may be TRBD2 (5 bases). The length of the CDR3 is 15 residues. The germline CDR1 and CDR2 sequences are LGHNA and YSLEER. With 0 bases removed from V and 9 bases from J, the gap between germline ends came to 16 bases. CDR3 sequence: CASSQESTTGSTQYF. As DNA, the CDR3 is TGCGCCAGCAGCCAAGAATCGACTACCGGGTCAACGCAGTATTTT.

CDR3 sequence: CASSLSGGALTEAFF. The CDR3 DNA reads as TGTGCCAGCAGCTTAAGCGGAGGGGCATTGACTGAAGCTTTCTTT. The V gene is TRBV7-3, the J gene TRBJ1-1, with D perhaps matching TRBD1 (5 bases). The CDR3 is made up of 15 amino acids. The V gene lost 1 base and the J gene lost 5 bases, with 14 bases spanning the gap. Germline loops: CDR1 SGHTA, CDR2 FQGTGA.

The chain combines TRBV28 with TRBJ2-7, with 10 bases identical to TRBD2. The CDR3 length is 15 residues. The V and J ends lost 5 bases and 2 bases, in that order; junction bases with no gene match: 6. The V gene's germline CDR1 is MDHEN and CDR2 SYDVKM. CDR3 amino acids: CASSHLAGDAYEQYF. DNA of the CDR3: TGTGCCAGCAGTCACCTAGCGGGGGATGCCTACGAGCAGTACTTC.

V usage is TRBV4-3 and J usage is TRBJ2-1; TRBD2 aligns across 12 bases. This CDR3 has 16 amino acids. After removal of 4 bases from V and 0 bases from J, the junction contained 1 base not matched to a gene. Germline assignment: CDR1 LGHNA and CDR2 YSLEER. This chain's CDR3 is CASSRTSGNSYNEQFF. In nucleotides, the CDR3 is TGCGCCAGCAGCCGGACTAGCGGGAACTCCTACAATGAGCAGTTCTTC.

The chain is built from TRBV29-1 and TRBJ2-7; 7 bases match TRBD1. Germline V gives CDR1 SQVTM, CDR2 ANQGSEA. V lost 7 bases, J lost 7 bases, and 13 bases stayed unmatched. The CDR3 has 13 amino acids. The CDR3 DNA is TGCAGCGCCGAGGGGGCGGCCCGGAAGGAGCAGTACTTC. It specifies CSAEGAARKEQYF.

The CDR3 loop reads CASSLVGLVGNTIYF. The CDR3 DNA reads TGTGCCAGCAGCTTAGTCGGACTGGTTGGAAACACCATATATTTT. This chain uses TRBV7-9 with TRBJ1-3, with D uncertain. V lost 1 base, J lost 3 bases, and 10 bases lay in between. Germline-derived CDR1 and CDR2 are SEHNR and FQNEAQ (reference sequence). There are 15 residues in the CDR3.

The chain joins TRBV5-4 to TRBJ2-5, with 10 positions matching TRBD1. This CDR3 region has 15 residues. CDR1 is SGHNT and CDR2 is YYREEE in the germline V gene (reference sequence). V lost 4 bases to trimming and J lost 4 bases; unmatched junction nucleotides: 7. The CDR3 protein is CASSGVGTGVETQYF. DNA for the CDR3: TGTGCCAGCAGCGGTGTTGGGACAGGGGTAGAGACCCAGTACTTC.

This clone was seen just once. J is TRBJ1-2 and V is TRBV6-5, with 8 nucleotides matching TRBD1. The J segment lost 8 bases and the V segment lost 0 bases, leaving 8 bases of the junction unmatched. Germline CDR1 and CDR2: MNHEY and SVGAGI. This CDR3 region has 15 residues. The CDR3 spells CASSYSARDRIGYTF. Written as DNA, the CDR3 is TGTGCCAGCAGTTACTCCGCCCGGGACAGGATAGGCTACACCTTC.

The chain recombines TRBV30 with TRBJ1-3; 8 bases are shared with TRBD1. With 8 bases clipped from V and 0 bases from J, the junction kept 12 bases outside the gene matches. Germline V gene data show CDR1 as GTSNPN and CDR2 as SVGIG (reference sequence). The CDR3 extends over 16 amino acids. CDR3 sequence reads: CAGSPRDRLSGNTIYF. The CDR3 DNA is TGTGCCGGATCACCGAGGGACAGGCTCTCTGGAAACACCATATATTTT. The full variable domain, with the rest looked up from reference TRBV30 and TRBJ1-3, is SQTIHQWPATLVQPVGSPLSLECTVEGTSNPNLYWYRQAAGRGLQLLFYSVGIGQISSEVPQNLSASRPQDRQFILSSKKLLLSDSGFYLCAGSPRDRLSGNTIYFGEGSWLTVV.

The genes are TRBV4-2 and TRBJ2-2; maybe TRBD1 (5 bases). The germline V gene encodes CDR1 LGHNA and CDR2 YNFKEQ. Trimming removed 5 bases at V and 0 bases at J, with 10 bases between. This CDR3 has 15 amino acids. CDR3 nucleotide sequence: TGTGCCAGCAGCGGGGCCCCTTCGAACACCGGGGAGCTGTTTTTT. Its protein product is CASSGAPSNTGELFF.

This chain uses TRBV11-3 with TRBJ2-1; TRBD1 agrees at 7 bases. Unmatched junction bases numbered 11, after V lost 2 bases and J lost 7 bases. The CDR3 extends over 16 amino acids. The germline V gene encodes CDR1 SGHNT and CDR2 YENEEA. CDR3 DNA sequence: TGTGCCAGCAGCTTAAACAGGGGCCGAGCGCATAATGAGCAGTTCTTC. This gives the protein CASSLNRGRAHNEQFF.

This chain uses TRBV2 with TRBJ2-2, with 14 bases matching TRBD2. Germline-derived CDR1 and CDR2 are SNHLY and FYNNEI. V shed 5 bases and J 2 bases; nucleotides not matched to a gene: 4. CDR3 length: 17 residues. The CDR3 spells CASSPGLAGVNTGELFF. The CDR3 DNA reads as TGTGCCAGCAGTCCGGGACTAGCGGGAGTTAACACCGGGGAGCTGTTTTTT.

This clone was seen a single time. CDR3 sequence (DNA): TGCGCCAGCAGCCGGGCCGGGGACAATGAGCAGTTCTTC. Amino acid sequence: CASSRAGDNEQFF. V and J are TRBV5-1 and TRBJ2-1, with TRBD2 as a possible D gene (5 bases). V lost 4 bases and J 5 bases, leaving 10 bases between the germline ends. This CDR3 is built from 13 residues. In germline, CDR1 is SGHRS, CDR2 YFSETQ.

This clone has only a few counts. This chain joins TRBV27 and TRBJ2-7, with D possibly matching TRBD2 (6 bases). Germline values: CDR1 MNHEY, CDR2 SMNVEV (reference sequence). Trimming removed 6 bases at V and 0 bases at J, with 21 bases between. The CDR3 loop spans 17 amino acids. For the CDR3, the DNA is TGTGCCAGCAGCCCCTCCCCCCCGGGACTGAGCTCCTACGAGCAGTACGTC. This translates into CASSPSPPGLSSYEQYV.

The CDR3: CASSAKLTTRQFF. The CDR3 DNA is TGTGCCAGCAGCGCGAAGCTGACAACACGCCAGTTCTTC. This chain connects TRBV5-6 to TRBJ2-1; D gene unclear. V was clipped by 4 bases and J by 13 bases, with 18 bases between them. CDR1 SGHDT and CDR2 YYEEEE come from the germline V gene. This CDR3 spans 13 amino acids.

Comment on this clone: A junction end diverges from the germline sequence, so it may reflect a read error. The V gene is TRBV15, the J gene TRBJ2-3; D is unresolved. Germline values: CDR1 LNHNV, CDR2 YYDKDF (reference sequence). There are 14 residues in the CDR3. The DNA of the CDR3 is TGTGCCACCAACAGAGCCCTTTTTACAGATACGCAGTATTTT. This encodes CATNRALFTDTQYF. The full variable domain, in which reference TRBV15 and TRBJ2-3 provide the parts outside the CDR3, is DAMVIQNPRYQVTQFGKPVTLSCSQTLNHNVMYWYQQKSSQAPKLLFHYYDKDFNNEADTPDNFQSRRPNTSFCFLDIRSPGLGDTAMYLCATNRALFTDTQYFGPGTRLTVL.

The chain links TRBV27 to TRBJ1-2; 8 positions agree with TRBD1. Trimming took 6 bases from V and 6 from J; bases not matched to a gene: 6. This CDR3 has 13 residues. The V gene's germline CDR1 is MNHEY and CDR2 SMNVEV (reference sequence). The CDR3 region is CASRMTGEHGYTF. Written as DNA, the CDR3 is TGTGCCAGCAGAATGACAGGGGAGCATGGCTACACCTTC.

This chain links TRBV10-3 with TRBJ2-3, with D possibly matching TRBD2 (6 bases). In germline, CDR1 is ENHRY, CDR2 SYGVKD. The CDR3 extends over 12 amino acids. V was shortened by 8 bases and J by 12 bases, with 18 bases between the two germline ends. CDR3 loop: CAIGAAGTLQYF. In DNA form, the CDR3 reads TGTGCCATCGGGGCCGCCGGGACTCTCCAGTATTTT.

The chain employs TRBV28 and TRBJ2-1; 8 bases fit TRBD2. The V gene end was trimmed by 6 bases and the J gene end by 2 bases; junction bases not matched to a gene: 3. Germline values: CDR1 MDHEN, CDR2 SYDVKM. There are 14 residues in the CDR3. CDR3 sequence reads: CASRAGGTYNEQFF. CDR3 bases: TGTGCCAGCAGGGCGGGGGGAACCTACAATGAGCAGTTCTTC.

This rearrangement joins TRBV7-3 to TRBJ2-3; 14 nucleotides line up with TRBD2. Germline V gives CDR1 SGHTA, CDR2 FQGTGA. With 8 bases clipped from V and 7 bases from J, the junction kept 8 bases outside the gene matches. This CDR3 has 15 residues. The CDR3 bases are TGTGCCAGCGGGGGACTAGCGGGAGCATTAAATACGCAGTATTTT. The encoded protein is CASGGLAGALNTQYF.

The chain has TRBV27 and TRBJ1-2; weak D call: TRBD1 (6 bases). CDR3 size: 16 residues. Trimming left V 4 bases short and J 2 bases short, with 17 bases between. Germline V CDR1 and CDR2: MNHEY, SMNVEV (reference sequence). Here the CDR3 DNA reads TGTGCCAGCAGTTCCCCCCAGACAACAGGGAACTATGGCTACACCTTC. It is translated as CASSSPQTTGNYGYTF.

V is TRBV6-5 and J is TRBJ1-1; 7 positions agree with TRBD1. With 5 bases clipped from V and 11 bases from J, the junction kept 11 bases outside the gene matches. The germline V gene encodes CDR1 MNHEY and CDR2 SVGAGI. The CDR3 spans 13 residues. CDR3 bases: TGTGCCAGCAGTACAGGGGACGTTGGTGGGGCTTTCTTT. Its translation: CASSTGDVGGAFF.

V is TRBV6-1 and J is TRBJ1-2; a weak D match, TRBD1 (6 bases). This CDR3 comprises 14 residues. V was pared by 1 base and J by 4 bases, with 10 bases between. Germline loops: CDR1 MNHNS, CDR2 SASEGT. Written as DNA, the CDR3 is TGTGCCAGCAGTGAAGGGACAGTGGTCTATGGCTACACCTTC. As protein: CASSEGTVVYGYTF.